This entry lists 15 T cell receptor beta chains sequenced from one sample in a study of T cells after posttransplantation cyclophosphamide. Sequencing used immunoSEQ multiplex PCR; TCRdb keeps in-frame clones, though not all of them. The sample has 25,000 to 30,000 clones, more than 80% seen once. Sequenced material: PBMCs. These receptors originate from a man between 45 and 60 years old.

The chain is built from TRBV2 and TRBJ2-3; D unclear. The CDR3 spans 14 residues. Germline-derived CDR1 and CDR2 are SNHLY and FYNNEI. The V end lost 4 bases, the J end lost 1 base, and 9 bases lay between the germline ends. The CDR3 nucleotides read TGTGCCAGCAGTGGAAGTCGCGGCACAGATACGCAGTATTTT. Translation gives CASSGSRGTDTQYF.

This chain joins TRBV9 and TRBJ1-6; a possible D gene is TRBD1 (6 bases). The V gene's germline CDR1 is SGDLS and CDR2 YYNGEE. CDR3 length equals 13 residues. Trimming took 4 bases from V and 10 from J, leaving 12 bases between them. The CDR3 is CASSPDSSSPLHF. The CDR3 DNA reads as TGTGCCAGCAGCCCGGACAGTTCCTCACCCCTCCACTTT. Together with reference TRBV9 and TRBJ1-6, the CDR3 gives the full variable domain: DSGVTQTPKHLITATGQRVTLRCSPRSGDLSVYWYQQSLDQGLQFLIQYYNGEERAKGNILERFSAQQFPDLHSELNLSSLELGDSALYFCASSPDSSSPLHFGNGTRLTVT.

This chain connects TRBV5-8 to TRBJ2-1, with D maybe TRBD2 (5 bases). CDR1 is SGHTS and CDR2 is YDEGEE in the germline V gene. The CDR3 is 16 amino acids. The V gene lost 2 bases and the J gene lost 9 bases, with 21 bases spanning the gap. The CDR3 DNA is TGTGCCAGCAGCTTTGAGGACTCTCCTATGAGTAGTGAGCAGTTCTTC. It is translated as CASSFEDSPMSSEQFF.

The chain joins TRBV28 to TRBJ2-5, with D uncertain. The germline V and J ends were trimmed by 2 bases and 4 bases, with 8 bases remaining between them. CDR3 length: 13 amino acids. The germline CDR1 and CDR2 sequences are MDHEN and SYDVKM. CDR3 DNA: TGTGCCAGCAGTTTAGCCGGGTCAGAGACCCAGTACTTC. This translates into CASSLAGSETQYF.

The rearrangement links TRBV11-3 to TRBJ2-1; 14 bases fit TRBD2. V trimming: 3 bases; J trimming: 3 bases; junction bases outside the gene matches: 4. This CDR3 contains 17 residues. Germline V lookup: CDR1 SGHNT, CDR2 YENEEA. The CDR3 nucleotides read TGTGCCAGCAGCTTCTACGGACTAGCGGGAGGCTACAATGAGCAGTTCTTC. Amino acid sequence: CASSFYGLAGGYNEQFF.

CDR3 amino acids: CSVAVLYGYTF. CDR3 coding DNA: TGCAGCGTTGCCGTCTTATATGGCTACACCTTC. The V call is TRBV29-1, the J call TRBJ1-2, with D unclear. The ends were cut back, 4 bases at V and 5 bases at J, with 8 bases in the middle. CDR1 SQVTM and CDR2 ANQGSEA come from the germline V gene. The CDR3 covers 11 residues. Variable domain in full (rest from reference TRBV29-1 and TRBJ1-2): SAVISQKPSRDICQRGTSLTIQCQVDSQVTMMFWYRQQPGQSLTLIATANQGSEATYESGFVIDKFPISRPNLTFSTLTVSNMSPEDSSIYLCSVAVLYGYTFGSGTRLTVV.

The V and J genes are TRBV19 and TRBJ2-1, with 7 positions matching TRBD1. Germline V gene sequence: CDR1 LNHDA, CDR2 SQIVND (reference sequence). The CDR3 consists of 13 residues. The CDR3 DNA reads as TGTGCATCTCAGGGGGACTCCTACAATGAGCAGTTCTTC. Protein: CASQGDSYNEQFF. Full variable domain (rest looked up from reference TRBV19 and TRBJ2-1): DGGITQSPKYLFRKEGQNVTLSCEQNLNHDAMYWYRQDPGQGLRLIYYSQIVNDFQKGDIAEGYSVSREKKESFPLTVTSAQKNPTAFYLCASQGDSYNEQFFGPGTRLTVL.

This clone was seen once. The CDR3 DNA is TGTGCCAGCAGCTCCCCCCGGGGAGGGGAGACCCAGTACTTC. Translated: CASSSPRGGETQYF. V usage is TRBV11-2 and J usage is TRBJ2-5; 7 bases map to TRBD2. The CDR3 covers 14 residues. Germline loops: CDR1 SGHAT, CDR2 FQNNGV. Losses at the gene ends were 4 bases for V and 5 bases for J; bases not matched to a gene: 7.

The V call is TRBV4-1, the J call TRBJ2-1, with TRBD1 matching over 10 bases. After removal of 0 bases from V and 7 bases from J, the junction contained 9 bases not matched to a gene. This CDR3 contains 17 residues. Germline assignment: CDR1 MGHRA and CDR2 YSYEKL. CDR3 DNA sequence: TGCGCCAGCAGCCAAGAATTGCCGGGACAGGGGTCGAATGAGCAGTTCTTC. Translating gives CASSQELPGQGSNEQFF.

The rearrangement joins TRBV19 to TRBJ2-1; TRBD2 aligns across 8 bases. Germline CDR1 and CDR2: LNHDA and SQIVND (reference sequence). The V segment lost 4 bases and the J segment 5 bases; nucleotides outside the gene matches: 13. The CDR3 is 17 residues long. In nucleotides, the CDR3 is TGTGCCAGTAGTACCTCCCTTACTAGCGGCGTCGACAATGAGCAGTTCTTC. This codes for CASSTSLTSGVDNEQFF.

This chain connects TRBV4-3 to TRBJ1-4; 9 bases line up with TRBD1. Germline CDR1 reads LGHNA; CDR2 reads YSLEER. Germline trimming cut 1 base from V and 8 bases from J; bases unmatched to any gene: 5. The CDR3 extends over 15 amino acids. The CDR3 loop reads CASSQGTGEGEKLFF. The CDR3 DNA sequence: TGCGCCAGCAGCCAAGGGACAGGGGAGGGAGAAAAACTGTTTTTT.

Turning to this clone: An end of the junction differs from the germline gene, which may be a read error. This chain uses TRBV9 with TRBJ2-7; maybe TRBD1 (5 bases). CDR1 is SGDLS and CDR2 is YYNGEE in the germline V gene. This CDR3 is built from 15 residues. CDR3 nucleotides: TGTGCCGGCAGCGTAGGCCAGGGAAGCTCCTACGAGCAGTACTTC. Encoded protein: CAGSVGQGSSYEQYF.

CDR3 loop: CASKSWTAVYGYTF. The CDR3 DNA reads TGTGCCAGCAAGTCCTGGACAGCTGTGTATGGCTACACCTTC. The chain couples TRBV19 to TRBJ1-2, with D maybe TRBD1 (6 bases). The CDR3 consists of 14 residues. Per germline, CDR1 LNHDA and CDR2 SQIVND (reference sequence). The germline V and J ends were trimmed by 9 bases and 5 bases, with 19 bases remaining between them.

This clone was recorded only once. This sequence joins TRBV5-4 and TRBJ2-1, with 8 bases fitting TRBD2. The CDR3 is 15 residues long. V shed 4 bases and J 6 bases; nucleotides not matched to a gene: 9. Germline-derived CDR1 and CDR2 are SGHNT and YYREEE (reference sequence). The chain's CDR3 is CASSRTGLDINEQFF. The CDR3 DNA is TGTGCCAGCAGCCGAACGGGACTAGACATCAATGAGCAGTTCTTC.

This chain connects TRBV30 to TRBJ1-5; D ambiguous. Germline values: CDR1 GTSNPN, CDR2 SVGIG (reference sequence). Trimming cost V 2 bases and J 5 bases, with 16 bases left between them. CDR3 size: 15 residues. The CDR3 spells CAWSPKTPGHQPQHF. CDR3 nucleotides: TGTGCCTGGAGTCCTAAAACGCCGGGTCATCAGCCCCAGCATTTT.